The 23 T cell receptor beta chains below come from one sample, sequenced in a study of a mutant IDH1 vaccine in newly diagnosed glioma. Libraries were prepared by immunoSEQ multiplex PCR; TCRdb keeps only in-frame clonotypes and omits some of them. The data hold some 42,000 clones, with about 76% observed a single time. Time point denoted: week 23, last vaccination. Vaccine doses each comprised 300 ug of mutant IDH1 20-mer peptide, with topical imiquimod. The antigens of these receptors remain unknown. Sequenced here: PBMCs, sampled from a glioma patient whose treatment included an IDH1 peptide vaccine. Receptors originate from a man between 50 and 59 years old with glioma.

The J gene is TRBJ2-6, the V gene TRBV19; D is uncertain. V was clipped by 6 bases and J by 0 bases, with 3 bases between them. The germline gives CDR1 LNHDA, CDR2 SQIVND (reference sequence). The CDR3 contains 13 residues. The CDR3 protein is CASSVSGANVLTF. In DNA form, the CDR3 reads TGTGCCAGTAGCGTCTCTGGGGCCAACGTCCTGACTTTC.

As regards this clone: At one of its ends the junction is not consistent with the germline gene, which may arise from a read error. This chain links TRBV29-1 with TRBJ2-1; tentatively, D is TRBD1 or TRBD2 (5 bases each). The CDR3 loop spans 15 amino acids. Germline CDR1 and CDR2: SQVTM and ANQGSEA. CDR3 sequence reads: CSFDVQGVSYNEQFF. DNA for the CDR3: TGCAGCTTTGACGTTCAGGGAGTATCCTACAATGAGCAGTTCTTC.

V and J are TRBV13 and TRBJ1-4; D unresolved. The germline V gene encodes CDR1 PRHDT and CDR2 FYEKMQ (reference sequence). The germline V and J ends were trimmed by 1 base and 7 bases, with 13 bases remaining between them. This CDR3 has 15 amino acids. CDR3 nucleotide sequence: TGTGCCAGCAGCTTAGTCGGGGAAACGGGTGAAAAACTGTTTTTT. This sequence encodes CASSLVGETGEKLFF.

The CDR3 DNA sequence: TGCGCCAGCGGGAGGGAGGTGAACACTGAAGCTTTCTTT. It translates to CASGREVNTEAFF. This chain links TRBV5-1 with TRBJ1-1; D is ambiguous. The V gene's germline CDR1 is SGHRS and CDR2 YFSETQ. V shed 7 bases and J shed 0 bases, with 10 bases lying between them. CDR3 length equals 13 residues.

The chain carries TRBV5-4 and TRBJ2-7, with D perhaps matching TRBD1 (6 bases). The CDR3 has 13 amino acids. Germline loops: CDR1 SGHNT, CDR2 YYREEE (reference sequence). The V gene lost 4 bases and the J gene lost 6 bases, with 14 bases spanning the gap. CDR3 amino acids: CASSPLQGSEQYF. CDR3 sequence (DNA): TGTGCCAGCAGCCCCCTTCAGGGGTCCGAGCAGTACTTC.

A few counts support this clone. J is TRBJ1-2 and V is TRBV5-1; 7 bases align to TRBD1. CDR1 SGHRS and CDR2 YFSETQ come from the germline V gene. This CDR3 has 14 residues. J gave up 8 bases and V 4 bases, and 11 bases lay outside the gene matches. Here the CDR3 DNA reads TGCGCCAGCAGCACCCAACAGGGGATTGAAGGCTACACCTTC. Translated, it gives CASSTQQGIEGYTF. The full variable domain, completed using reference TRBV5-1 and TRBJ1-2, is KAGVTQTPRYLIKTRGQQVTLSCSPISGHRSVSWYQQTPGQGLQFLFEYFSETQRNKGNFPGRFSGRQFSNSRSEMNVSTLELGDSALYLCASSTQQGIEGYTFGSGTRLTVV.

About this clone itself: Other DNA sequences of this sample code for an identical CDR3. The chain combines TRBV25-1 with TRBJ2-2, with D unclear. This CDR3 spans 14 amino acids. The ends were cut back, 1 base at V and 1 base at J, with 4 bases in the middle. Germline V lookup: CDR1 MGHDK, CDR2 SYGVNS. DNA for the CDR3: TGTGCCAGCAGTGAATTTGGGAACACCGGGGAGCTGTTTTTT. This sequence encodes CASSEFGNTGELFF.

The gene calls are TRBV18 and TRBJ1-5; D unresolved. The V gene lost 2 bases and the J gene lost 1 base, with 6 bases spanning the gap. The CDR3 extends over 14 amino acids. Germline assignment: CDR1 KGHSH and CDR2 LQKENI. The CDR3, as DNA: TGTGCCAGCTCACCAAAAGAGAGCAATCAGCCCCAGCATTTT. Translated, it gives CASSPKESNQPQHF.

This clone turned up a few times. V is TRBV9 and J is TRBJ1-1; perhaps TRBD1 as D (6 bases). The CDR3 is made up of 14 amino acids. V dropped 0 bases and J dropped 5 bases, with 11 bases sitting between them. Germline lookup yields CDR1 SGDLS and CDR2 YYNGEE. The CDR3: CASSVGQARTEAFF. DNA for the CDR3: TGTGCCAGCAGCGTAGGACAGGCGAGGACTGAAGCTTTCTTT.

The chain employs TRBV4-1 and TRBJ1-5; 10 bases are a match to TRBD1. The length of the CDR3 is 20 residues. Germline V gives CDR1 MGHRA, CDR2 YSYEKL. With 0 bases clipped from V and 0 bases from J, the junction kept 11 bases outside the gene matches. The CDR3 protein is CASSQEGQGTVTDSNQPQHF. DNA for the CDR3: TGCGCCAGCAGCCAAGAGGGACAGGGGACGGTTACGGATAGCAATCAGCCCCAGCATTTT.

The gene calls are TRBV5-4 and TRBJ2-2; 10 bases map to TRBD1. Trimming at V came to 1 base and at J to 8 bases, leaving 8 bases not matched to a gene. The CDR3 is made up of 16 amino acids. Germline V gene sequence: CDR1 SGHNT, CDR2 YYREEE (reference sequence). The CDR3 region is CASSLSGQGIPGELFF. The CDR3 DNA follows: TGTGCCAGCAGCTTGTCGGGACAGGGGATTCCGGGGGAGCTGTTTTTT.

DNA for the CDR3: TGCGCCAGCAGCCCAGGGGTTAGCTCCTACAATGAGCAGTTCTTC. It yields the protein CASSPGVSSYNEQFF. The chain couples TRBV4-3 to TRBJ2-1, with D perhaps TRBD1 (6 bases). CDR3 length equals 15 residues. V was trimmed by 4 bases and J by 0 bases, leaving 10 bases between them. The germline V gene encodes CDR1 LGHNA and CDR2 YSLEER.

V usage is TRBV7-9 and J usage is TRBJ2-7; the D is unclear. The CDR3 runs 12 residues. From germline, CDR1 is SEHNR and CDR2 FQNEAQ (reference sequence). V lost 7 bases and J lost 4, with 11 bases in between. The CDR3 DNA sequence: TGTGCCAGCAAAGAATTATCTTACGAGCAGTACTTC. Residues: CASKELSYEQYF.

The chain carries TRBV14 and TRBJ1-1, with D possibly being TRBD1 (5 bases). The CDR3 loop spans 15 amino acids. CDR1 is SGHDN, CDR2 FVKESK, per germline. The V end was cut by 1 base, the J end by 4 bases, with 13 bases between. CDR3 region: CASSQGQIGATEAFF. The CDR3 DNA reads TGTGCCAGCAGCCAAGGACAGATTGGAGCCACTGAAGCTTTCTTT.

This clone was found a few times. The chain combines TRBV27 with TRBJ2-7; no definite D call. V was trimmed by 0 bases and J by 2 bases, leaving 11 bases between them. Germline V lookup: CDR1 MNHEY, CDR2 SMNVEV (reference sequence). The CDR3 is made up of 15 amino acids. DNA for the CDR3: TGTGCCAGCAGTTTATCGGACCAAGGTCCCTACGAGCAGTACTTC. Translated, it gives CASSLSDQGPYEQYF.

The chain links TRBV5-4 to TRBJ2-3; D is undetermined. The CDR3 sequence is 13 residues long. V gave up 0 bases and J gave up 6 bases, with 8 bases separating them. Per the germline V gene, CDR1 is SGHNT and CDR2 is YYREEE (reference sequence). CDR3 sequence reads: CASSLADVDTQYF. Written as DNA, the CDR3 is TGTGCCAGCAGCTTGGCAGACGTTGATACGCAGTATTTT.

This rearrangement joins TRBV5-6 to TRBJ1-1; no clear D. CDR3 length: 12 amino acids. CDR1 and CDR2 from the germline V gene are SGHDT and YYEEEE. V was clipped by 2 bases and J by 5 bases, with 7 bases between them. The CDR3 coding sequence is TGTGCCAGCAGCTTCGTGGAAACTGAAGCTTTCTTT. Translated: CASSFVETEAFF.

This clone was detected once. In DNA form, the CDR3 reads TGTGCCAGCAGCTTAAAGGGAAGCAATCAGCCCCAGCATTTT. Its translation is CASSLKGSNQPQHF. The genes are TRBV5-4 and TRBJ1-5; D call uncertain. There are 14 residues in the CDR3. V lost 2 bases and J 1 base, leaving 7 bases between the germline ends. Germline assignment: CDR1 SGHNT and CDR2 YYREEE (reference sequence).

The chain has TRBV5-1 and TRBJ2-7; TRBD2 agrees at 8 bases. The V and J ends lost 4 bases and 5 bases, in that order; junction bases with no gene match: 14. Germline V lookup: CDR1 SGHRS, CDR2 YFSETQ. The CDR3 has 16 residues. CDR3 sequence: CASSPGGRQIWHEQYF. The CDR3 DNA reads TGCGCCAGCAGCCCGGGAGGGAGACAGATCTGGCACGAGCAGTACTTC.

The rearrangement links TRBV21-1 to TRBJ1-1. TRBV21-1 is noted as a pseudogene. The CDR3 runs to 13 residues. The chain's CDR3 is CASSKGGGTRAFF. In nucleotides, the CDR3 is TGTGCCAGCAGCAAAGGGGGGGGTACACGGGCTTTCTTT.

The chain carries TRBV10-3 and TRBJ1-1; TRBD1 might be the D (5 bases). Germline CDR1 and CDR2: ENHRY and SYGVKD. The CDR3 consists of 15 residues. V shed 0 bases and J shed 4 bases, with 12 bases lying between them. CDR3 region: CAISESGPAGTEAFF. The CDR3 nucleotides read TGTGCCATCAGTGAGTCGGGGCCCGCCGGCACTGAAGCTTTCTTT.

The chain uses TRBV7-2 and TRBJ1-1, with D maybe TRBD1 (5 bases). The CDR3 is 12 residues long. The V gene lost 5 bases and the J gene lost 10 bases, with 14 bases spanning the gap. Germline CDR1 reads SGHTA; CDR2 reads FQGNSA. CDR3 sequence: CASSPRGVGAFF. In DNA, the CDR3 is TGTGCCAGCAGCCCACGGGGGGTCGGAGCTTTCTTT.

This clone showed up just once. The rearrangement joins TRBV13 to TRBJ2-7; D is perhaps TRBD2 (6 bases). Germline-derived CDR1 and CDR2 are PRHDT and FYEKMQ (reference sequence). Trimming left V 4 bases short and J 3 bases short, with 19 bases between. The CDR3 spans 16 residues. CDR3 loop: CASSSRLVRNGYEQYF. In DNA, the CDR3 is TGTGCCAGCAGCTCTCGACTAGTCCGGAACGGCTACGAGCAGTACTTC.